Shown below are 27 T cell receptor beta chains from a single sample sequenced in a study of blood T cell repertoires in COVID-19. Produced via immunoSEQ multiplex PCR; TCRdb's table is partial and in-frame only. The data contain around 240,000 clones, 70% to 85% of them seen just once; the ten biggest clones take up approximately 1.9%. The specimen was peripheral blood. The receptor set was obtained from a woman older than 75 with acute or convalescent COVID-19.

This clone was seen once. The chain employs TRBV5-5 and TRBJ1-3; D might be TRBD1 (5 bases). V was pared by 1 base and J by 1 base, with 9 bases between. Germline CDR1 is SGHKS and CDR2 is YYEKEE (reference sequence). The CDR3 spans 15 residues. In DNA, the CDR3 is TGTGCCAGCAGCTTGCAGGGCCAGTCTGGAAACACCATATATTTT. Its translation is CASSLQGQSGNTIYF.

In its sample, this clone was seen once. The chain links TRBV18 to TRBJ1-2; 9 bases line up with TRBD1. In germline, CDR1 is KGHSH, CDR2 LQKENI. Trimming at V came to 3 bases and at J to 8 bases, leaving 10 bases not matched to a gene. This CDR3 region has 15 residues. Here the CDR3 reads CASSPRSGTGHGYTF. CDR3 sequence (DNA): TGTGCCAGCTCACCCCGCTCCGGGACAGGGCACGGCTACACCTTC.

The chain recombines TRBV29-1 with TRBJ1-2; TRBD1 aligns across 7 bases. Unmatched junction bases numbered 11, after V lost 3 bases and J lost 1 base. Germline lookup yields CDR1 SQVTM and CDR2 ANQGSEA. This CDR3 is 16 amino acids long. This CDR3 reads CSVDDRNRGDNYGYTF. The CDR3, as DNA: TGCAGCGTTGACGACCGAAACAGGGGAGATAACTATGGCTACACCTTC.

The V gene is TRBV19, the J gene TRBJ1-5, with TRBD1 matching 9 bases. CDR1 and CDR2 from the germline V gene are LNHDA and SQIVND (reference sequence). After removal of 4 bases from V and 6 bases from J, the junction contained 7 bases not matched to a gene. The CDR3 sequence is 15 residues long. Written as DNA, the CDR3 is TGTGCCAGTAGTACGGACAGGGGTGTCGGTCAGCCCCAGCATTTT. The encoded protein is CASSTDRGVGQPQHF. Using reference TRBV19 and TRBJ1-5 for the parts outside the CDR3, the full variable domain is DGGITQSPKYLFRKEGQNVTLSCEQNLNHDAMYWYRQDPGQGLRLIYYSQIVNDFQKGDIAEGYSVSREKKESFPLTVTSAQKNPTAFYLCASSTDRGVGQPQHFGDGTRLSIL.

The chain has TRBV5-4 and TRBJ1-2, with 12 bases aligning to TRBD1. Trimming removed 4 bases from V and 2 bases from J; junction bases left unmatched: 6. CDR1 and CDR2 (germline): SGHNT, YYREEE (reference sequence). The CDR3 totals 16 residues. Written as DNA, the CDR3 is TGTGCCAGCAGCCCCGGGACAGGGGGCCCAAACTATGGCTACACCTTC. This encodes CASSPGTGGPNYGYTF.

This CDR3 reads CASSKTSGRTNTGELFF. CDR3 in DNA: TGTGCCAGCAGCAAGACTAGCGGGAGGACGAACACCGGGGAGCTGTTTTTT. The gene calls are TRBV9 and TRBJ2-2, with TRBD2 identical over 13 bases. CDR1 and CDR2 from the germline V gene are SGDLS and YYNGEE. The CDR3 has 17 residues. V lost 4 bases to trimming and J lost 0 bases; unmatched junction nucleotides: 3. The full variable domain, rest sourced from reference TRBV9 and TRBJ2-2, is DSGVTQTPKHLITATGQRVTLRCSPRSGDLSVYWYQQSLDQGLQFLIQYYNGEERAKGNILERFSAQQFPDLHSELNLSSLELGDSALYFCASSKTSGRTNTGELFFGEGSRLTVL.

The chain links TRBV5-6 to TRBJ2-7; the D is unclear. The CDR3 has 15 residues. The V gene's germline CDR1 is SGHDT and CDR2 YYEEEE. V lost 2 bases and J lost 0, with 12 bases in between. CDR3 coding DNA: TGTGCCAGCAGCTTTCTACAGATCAGCTCCTACGAGCAGTACTTC. Translated, it gives CASSFLQISSYEQYF.

The gene calls are TRBV10-2 and TRBJ2-3; 11 bases fit TRBD1. CDR1 WSHSY and CDR2 SAAADI come from the germline V gene. V trimming: 6 bases; J trimming: 3 bases; junction bases outside the gene matches: 14. This CDR3 spans 18 amino acids. For the CDR3, the DNA is TGCGCCAGCAGGGACAGGGGGCGCCTAGGTTTTGCTACAGATACGCAGTATTTT. Protein product: CASRDRGRLGFATDTQYF.

J is TRBJ2-7 and V is TRBV6-2 or TRBV6-3; 7 bases match TRBD1. In germline, CDR1 is MNHEY, CDR2 SVGEGT. The CDR3 is 12 amino acids. Trimming at V came to 6 bases and at J to 7 bases, leaving 6 bases not matched to a gene. The CDR3 region is CASSRTGREQYF. The CDR3, as DNA: TGTGCCAGCAGCCGGACAGGAAGGGAGCAGTACTTC.

The chain joins TRBV6-1 to TRBJ2-6, with 7 nucleotides matching TRBD1. The germline CDR1 and CDR2 sequences are MNHNS and SASEGT. This CDR3 is 18 amino acids long. V shed 3 bases and J 4 bases; nucleotides not matched to a gene: 12. CDR3 DNA: TGTGCCAGCAGTGAGTCCGGACAGGTTGCTTCGGGGGCCAACGTCCTGACTTTC. Translation gives CASSESGQVASGANVLTF.

The V call is TRBV29-1, the J call TRBJ2-7; the match to TRBD1 covers 8 bases. The CDR3 is made up of 15 amino acids. Germline V gene lookup returns CDR1 SQVTM and CDR2 ANQGSEA. Trimming at V came to 6 bases and at J to 0 bases, leaving 10 bases not matched to a gene. CDR3 region: CSVARTGQSSYEQYF. The CDR3, as DNA: TGCAGCGTAGCCCGGACAGGGCAGAGCTCCTACGAGCAGTACTTC.

This clone was found a few times. The V call is TRBV3-1 (or the pseudogene TRBV3-2), the J call TRBJ2-2; D may be TRBD2 (6 bases). CDR1 and CDR2 from the germline V gene are LGHDT and YNNKEL (reference sequence). The CDR3 loop spans 14 amino acids. V dropped 4 bases and J dropped 4 bases, with 10 bases sitting between them. CDR3 sequence reads: CASSRRRATGELFF. Here the CDR3 DNA reads TGTGCCAGCAGCCGAAGGAGGGCCACCGGGGAGCTGTTTTTT.

The rearrangement joins TRBV11-2 to TRBJ1-5; tentatively, D is TRBD1 (6 bases). CDR1 and CDR2 from the germline V gene are SGHAT and FQNNGV. This CDR3 region has 14 residues. V lost 4 bases, J lost 8 bases, and 15 bases lay in between. The chain's CDR3 is CASSWAGVDEPQHF. In DNA, the CDR3 is TGTGCCAGCAGCTGGGCAGGGGTGGATGAGCCCCAGCATTTT. Variable domain in full (rest from reference TRBV11-2 and TRBJ1-5): EAGVAQSPRYKIIEKRQSVAFWCNPISGHATLYWYQQILGQGPKLLIQFQNNGVVDDSQLPKDRFSAERLKGVDSTLKIQPAKLEDSAVYLCASSWAGVDEPQHFGDGTRLSIL.

The rearrangement joins TRBV29-1 to TRBJ2-3, with TRBD1 matching over 8 bases. This CDR3 has 15 residues. Trimming removed 2 bases from V and 8 bases from J; junction bases left unmatched: 12. CDR1 is SQVTM and CDR2 is ANQGSEA in the germline V gene. The CDR3 protein is CSVERDRFPGGTQYF. The CDR3 DNA reads TGCAGCGTTGAACGGGACAGGTTTCCAGGAGGTACGCAGTATTTT.

In its sample, this clone was seen once. The chain carries TRBV30 and TRBJ1-2; 8 positions match TRBD1. Per germline, CDR1 GTSNPN and CDR2 SVGIG (reference sequence). V was clipped by 5 bases and J by 2 bases; unmatched bases: 1. This CDR3 spans 12 amino acids. The chain's CDR3 is CAWGQGNYGYTF. DNA of the CDR3: TGTGCCTGGGGACAGGGAAACTATGGCTACACCTTC. Looking up the rest from reference TRBV30 and TRBJ1-2 gives the full variable domain: SQTIHQWPATLVQPVGSPLSLECTVEGTSNPNLYWYRQAAGRGLQLLFYSVGIGQISSEVPQNLSASRPQDRQFILSSKKLLLSDSGFYLCAWGQGNYGYTFGSGTRLTVV.

This chain connects TRBV7-6 to TRBJ1-2; a possible D gene is TRBD1 (6 bases). The CDR3 runs 13 residues. The germline gives CDR1 SGHVS, CDR2 FNYEAQ. Trimming took off 1 base at V and 4 bases at J, with 7 bases between the two ends. CDR3 in DNA: TGTGCCAGCAGCTTAGTACAGGGCTATGGCTACACCTTC. Its translation is CASSLVQGYGYTF.

V and J are TRBV29-1 and TRBJ2-7; tentatively, D is TRBD2 (6 bases). Germline assignment: CDR1 SQVTM and CDR2 ANQGSEA. V was clipped by 2 bases and J by 5 bases, with 13 bases between them. The CDR3 covers 13 residues. Here the CDR3 DNA reads TGCAGCGTTGAAAGAACGGGAGTCGACGAGCAGTACTTC. Residues: CSVERTGVDEQYF.

The rearrangement uses TRBV7-2 and TRBJ2-2; D may be TRBD1 (6 bases). The CDR3 spans 15 residues. The ends were cut back, 2 bases at V and 6 bases at J, with 13 bases in the middle. Germline CDR1 is SGHTA and CDR2 is FQGNSA. CDR3 bases: TGTGCCAGCAGCTTATTAGGACAGAGGGCCGGGGAGCTGTTTTTT. It specifies CASSLLGQRAGELFF.

The genes are TRBV9 and TRBJ1-2; D perhaps matches TRBD1 (5 bases). Germline loops: CDR1 SGDLS, CDR2 YYNGEE. The length of the CDR3 is 14 residues. Deletions cut 7 bases from V and 7 bases from J, with 20 bases between. CDR3 region: CASSQGGGYGGYTF. The CDR3 DNA sequence: TGTGCCAGCTCGCAGGGTGGTGGGTATGGTGGCTACACCTTC.

This chain uses TRBV19 with TRBJ1-1, with D possibly matching TRBD1 (5 bases). CDR1 is LNHDA and CDR2 is SQIVND in the germline V gene (reference sequence). The CDR3 consists of 18 residues. The ends were cut back, 6 bases at V and 0 bases at J, with 23 bases in the middle. CDR3 amino acids: CASRTLWGGDQMNTEAFF. DNA for the CDR3: TGTGCCAGTAGAACCCTCTGGGGAGGGGATCAGATGAACACTGAAGCTTTCTTT.

This clone was seen a few times. V and J are TRBV19 and TRBJ1-3, with a possible D match to TRBD1 (5 bases). The CDR3 contains 15 residues. The germline gives CDR1 LNHDA, CDR2 SQIVND (reference sequence). Deletions cut 7 bases from V and 4 bases from J, with 17 bases between. The CDR3 sequence is CASNLDDSSGNTIYF. DNA for the CDR3: TGTGCCAGTAACCTAGACGACAGTTCCGGAAACACCATATATTTT.

The rearrangement joins TRBV5-1 to TRBJ2-7; 9 bases align to TRBD1. V was clipped by 4 bases and J by 2 bases; unmatched bases: 4. Germline assignment: CDR1 SGHRS and CDR2 YFSETQ. CDR3 length equals 14 residues. CDR3 coding DNA: TGCGCCAGCAGCCCGGGACAGGGACCCTACGAGCAGTACTTC. Encoded protein: CASSPGQGPYEQYF. The full variable domain, completed using reference TRBV5-1 and TRBJ2-7, is KAGVTQTPRYLIKTRGQQVTLSCSPISGHRSVSWYQQTPGQGLQFLFEYFSETQRNKGNFPGRFSGRQFSNSRSEMNVSTLELGDSALYLCASSPGQGPYEQYFGPGTRLTVT.

The chain carries TRBV3-1 (or the pseudogene TRBV3-2) and TRBJ1-2; tentative D call: TRBD1 (6 bases). Trimming cost V 4 bases and J 6 bases, with 15 bases left between them. CDR1 LGHDT and CDR2 YNNKEL come from the germline V gene (reference sequence). The CDR3 spans 14 residues. The CDR3 nucleotides are TGTGCCAGCAGCCTCGGGACACTCAGAAATGGCTACACCTTC. Translated: CASSLGTLRNGYTF.

The genes are TRBV18 and TRBJ1-1, with 7 bases that match TRBD1. CDR1 is KGHSH, CDR2 LQKENI, per germline. This CDR3 has 16 residues. The V gene end was trimmed by 3 bases and the J gene end by 0 bases; junction bases not matched to a gene: 7. Here the CDR3 reads CASSPRPDRLNTEAFF. The CDR3 DNA reads TGTGCCAGCTCACCGAGACCGGACAGGCTGAACACTGAAGCTTTCTTT.

The chain combines TRBV6-1 with TRBJ1-4, with 7 bases aligning to TRBD1. Germline CDR1 MNHNS, CDR2 SASEGT. This CDR3 has 16 residues. V shed 2 bases, J shed 5 bases, and the junction held 8 bases outside the gene matches. CDR3 in amino acids: CASSELSGTANEKLFF. CDR3 sequence (DNA): TGTGCCAGCAGTGAATTATCCGGGACAGCGAATGAAAAACTGTTTTTT.

This sequence joins TRBV30 and TRBJ2-3; TRBD2 might be the D (5 bases). Germline V lookup: CDR1 GTSNPN, CDR2 SVGIG (reference sequence). Trimming took 0 bases from V and 7 from J, leaving 11 bases between them. The CDR3 length is 13 residues. CDR3 sequence (DNA): TGTGCCTGGAGTGTGAGGGTGATTAATACGCAGTATTTT. This gives the protein CAWSVRVINTQYF.

The chain combines TRBV19 with TRBJ1-5, with 8 bases that match TRBD1. The CDR3 consists of 15 residues. Per germline, CDR1 LNHDA and CDR2 SQIVND (reference sequence). V shed 3 bases, J shed 7 bases, and the junction held 8 bases outside the gene matches. CDR3 region: CASSIPAGGSQPQHF. The CDR3 DNA reads as TGTGCCAGTAGTATCCCTGCAGGGGGCAGCCAGCCCCAGCATTTT.